One and the same sample provided the 24 T cell receptor beta chains below, sequenced in a study of chemoradiotherapy in HPV16-positive cancers. Here immunoSEQ multiplex PCR was the method, and the copy in TCRdb shows in-frame clones only, minus some. The table has under 20,000 clones, around four fifths seen once. Sequences were derived from blood, sampled from a patient who underwent chemoradiotherapy. Receptors were obtained from a human donor with HPV-associated anogenital cancer.

The CDR3 loop reads CASSEGGTPEGLLFF. DNA of the CDR3: TGTGCCAGCAGTGAAGGGGGGACCCCGGAGGGTCTTCTGTTTTTT. This rearrangement joins TRBV6-1 to TRBJ2-2; TRBD2 might be the D (6 bases). Germline CDR1 and CDR2: MNHNS and SASEGT. The length of the CDR3 is 15 residues. Trimming took 1 base from V and 14 from J, leaving 20 bases between them.

This chain uses TRBV6-5 with TRBJ2-5, with 8 positions matching TRBD2. V trimming: 6 bases; J trimming: 6 bases; junction bases outside the gene matches: 6. The CDR3 runs to 13 residues. Germline loops: CDR1 MNHEY, CDR2 SVGAGI. The CDR3 region has the DNA TGTGCCAGCAGCCCACCGGGGGGGCAGACCCAGTACTTC. Encoded protein: CASSPPGGQTQYF.

The gene calls are TRBV4-2 and TRBJ2-1, with 11 bases aligning to TRBD2. V gave up 0 bases and J gave up 4 bases; unmatched junction bases: 8. CDR3 length equals 18 residues. CDR1 is LGHNA and CDR2 is YNFKEQ in the germline V gene. The CDR3 DNA follows: TGTGCCAGCAGCCAAGATCCCATAGCGGGGGGGCGGTACAATGAGCAGTTCTTC. It specifies CASSQDPIAGGRYNEQFF.

The CDR3, as DNA: TGTGCCAGCACCGAAGTTAGGGGATACAGGGATCGCGATCAGCCCCAGCATTTT. Translated, it gives CASTEVRGYRDRDQPQHF. The rearrangement links TRBV28 to TRBJ1-5; TRBD1 might be the D (6 bases). V gave up 7 bases and J gave up 5 bases, with 27 bases separating them. CDR3 length equals 18 residues. Germline V gene sequence: CDR1 MDHEN, CDR2 SYDVKM.

The V call is TRBV4-2, the J call TRBJ2-5; 12 nucleotides match TRBD2. J was trimmed by 5 bases and V by 1 base; bases with no gene match: 8. The germline V gene encodes CDR1 LGHNA and CDR2 YNFKEQ. CDR3 size: 17 residues. The CDR3 reads CASSQVLAGGPGETQYF. The CDR3 nucleotides read TGTGCCAGCAGCCAAGTTCTAGCGGGGGGGCCTGGGGAGACCCAGTACTTC.

CDR3 amino acids: CASSSPRTGELFF. CDR3 DNA sequence: TGTGCCAGCAGCTCCCCGCGCACCGGGGAGCTGTTTTTT. The chain has TRBV11-3 and TRBJ2-2, with D unclear. This CDR3 has 13 residues. The germline V gene has CDR1 SGHNT and CDR2 YENEEA. V was trimmed by 4 bases and J by 4 bases, leaving 7 bases between them.

This CDR3 is CASSRDPNTGELFF. The CDR3 DNA is TGTGCCAGCAGCCGGGACCCGAACACCGGGGAGCTGTTTTTT. The rearrangement joins TRBV2 to TRBJ2-2; TRBD1 or TRBD2 may be the D gene (5 bases each). The CDR3 is made up of 14 amino acids. The V end lost 6 bases, the J end lost 0 bases, and 8 bases lay between the germline ends. Germline lookup yields CDR1 SNHLY and CDR2 FYNNEI.

V is TRBV6-5 and J is TRBJ1-4; 7 nucleotides agree with TRBD1. The ends lost 6 bases at V and 8 bases at J; junction bases unmatched: 6. The germline CDR1 and CDR2 sequences are MNHEY and SVGAGI. CDR3 length: 13 residues. CDR3: CASRVFRGEKLFF. CDR3 in DNA: TGTGCCAGCAGAGTATTCAGGGGGGAAAAACTGTTTTTT.

This clone has a handful of counts. The chain carries TRBV11-3 and TRBJ2-7; D may be TRBD1 (7 bases). Germline assignment: CDR1 SGHNT and CDR2 YENEEA. V was shortened by 5 bases and J by 5 bases, with 13 bases between the two germline ends. The CDR3 loop spans 13 amino acids. The CDR3 loop is CASSRGTADEQYF. DNA of the CDR3: TGTGCCAGCAGCCGGGGGACAGCGGACGAGCAGTACTTC.

This clone occurred a few times. The J gene is TRBJ2-4, the V gene TRBV7-8, with a tentative D call TRBD1 (5 bases). The CDR3 sequence is 14 residues long. Per germline, CDR1 SGHVS and CDR2 FQNEAQ. Trimming removed 5 bases at V and 2 bases at J, with 10 bases between. CDR3 amino acids: CASSTRQSKNIQYF. DNA of the CDR3: TGTGCCAGCAGCACCCGACAGTCCAAAAACATTCAGTACTTC. The whole variable domain, remainder taken from reference TRBV7-8 and TRBJ2-4, is GAGVSQSPRYKVAKRGQDVALRCDPISGHVSLFWYQQALGQGPEFLTYFQNEAQLDKSGLPSDRFFAERPEGSVSTLKIQRTQQEDSAVYLCASSTRQSKNIQYFGAGTRLSVL.

This clone was detected a few times. Here the CDR3 reads CASSDYWGGVRETQYF. The CDR3, as DNA: TGTGCCAGCAGTGATTATTGGGGGGGGGTTAGAGAGACCCAGTACTTC. The chain has TRBV6-1 and TRBJ2-5, with 7 bases fitting TRBD2. Trimming cost V 3 bases and J 4 bases; bases outside gene matches: 11. CDR3 length equals 16 residues. The V gene's germline CDR1 is MNHNS and CDR2 SASEGT.

The rearrangement links TRBV29-1 to TRBJ2-2; D unclear. Germline CDR1 is SQVTM and CDR2 is ANQGSEA. The germline V and J ends were trimmed by 4 bases and 7 bases, with 19 bases remaining between them. This CDR3 comprises 15 residues. CDR3 in amino acids: CSVVGAGFPDGELFF. CDR3 nucleotides: TGCAGCGTTGTTGGTGCAGGCTTCCCCGACGGGGAGCTGTTTTTT.

There are a few counts of this clone. This chain joins TRBV5-6 and TRBJ2-5; 7 bases map to TRBD2. Trimming took 7 bases from V and 5 from J; bases not matched to a gene: 14. The CDR3 length is 15 residues. The germline CDR1 and CDR2 sequences are SGHDT and YYEEEE. DNA of the CDR3: TGTGCCAGCTGCCCGAGCCGGGGGGTGTGGGAGACCCAGTACTTC. This codes for CASCPSRGVWETQYF. Full variable domain (rest looked up from reference TRBV5-6 and TRBJ2-5): DAGVTQSPTHLIKTRGQQVTLRCSPKSGHDTVSWYQQALGQGPQFIFQYYEEEERQRGNFPDRFSGHQFPNYSSELNVNALLLGDSALYLCASCPSRGVWETQYFGPGTRLLVL.

The genes are TRBV11-3 and TRBJ2-3; D call uncertain. The CDR3 extends over 14 amino acids. CDR1 is SGHNT, CDR2 YENEEA, per germline. V shed 1 base and J shed 2 bases, with 7 bases lying between them. CDR3 residues: CASSLGRSTDTQYF. The CDR3, as DNA: TGTGCCAGCAGCTTAGGACGCTCCACAGATACGCAGTATTTT.

The V gene is TRBV7-9, the J gene TRBJ1-3; D might be TRBD1 (6 bases). CDR1 is SEHNR, CDR2 FQNEAQ, per germline (reference sequence). V lost 3 bases and J lost 4, with 10 bases in between. CDR3 length: 14 amino acids. The CDR3 protein is CASSFPGAGNTIYF. CDR3 DNA: TGTGCCAGCAGCTTCCCAGGGGCCGGAAACACCATATATTTT.

This chain joins TRBV19 and TRBJ2-2; D not certain. Germline CDR1 is LNHDA and CDR2 is SQIVND (reference sequence). This CDR3 contains 14 residues. V shed 7 bases and J shed 2 bases, with 11 bases lying between them. The CDR3 nucleotides are TGTGCCAGTAAAGAAGGCGTAAACACCGGGGAGCTGTTTTTT. Encoded protein: CASKEGVNTGELFF.

This clone turned up a few times. The V call is TRBV6-1, the J call TRBJ2-2, with 7 bases identical to TRBD2. With V trimmed by 11 bases and J by 3 bases, 9 bases remained unmatched. CDR1 is MNHNS and CDR2 is SASEGT in the germline V gene. The CDR3 totals 14 residues. DNA of the CDR3: TGTGCCGGCCGTCGTGGGGGGGACACCGGGGAGCTGTTTTTT. The encoded protein is CAGRRGGDTGELFF.

This chain joins TRBV2 and TRBJ1-2, with no clear D. The ends were cut back, 7 bases at V and 2 bases at J, with 8 bases in the middle. This CDR3 contains 12 residues. The germline gives CDR1 SNHLY, CDR2 FYNNEI. The CDR3, as DNA: TGTGCCAGCAAGCCAGACAACTATGGCTACACCTTC. Amino acids: CASKPDNYGYTF.

The chain employs TRBV19 and TRBJ2-5; no firm D call. CDR3 length: 12 amino acids. Germline V gives CDR1 LNHDA, CDR2 SQIVND (reference sequence). Trimming pared 11 bases from V and 5 bases from J, leaving 15 bases between. The CDR3 region has the DNA TGTGCCTCGGGTGACGCTTGGGAGACCCAGTACTTC. Residues: CASGDAWETQYF.

This chain links TRBV11-2 with TRBJ2-2; D call uncertain. This CDR3 spans 16 amino acids. CDR1 is SGHAT and CDR2 is FQNNGV in the germline V gene. Trimming pared 4 bases from V and 1 base from J, leaving 13 bases between. The CDR3 sequence: CASSSPTGLNTGELFF. The DNA for the CDR3 is TGTGCCAGCAGCTCCCCGACGGGCCTGAACACCGGGGAGCTGTTTTTT.

V gene TRBV5-5 combines with J gene TRBJ1-3, with D maybe TRBD1 (6 bases). CDR3 size: 15 residues. Germline loops: CDR1 SGHKS, CDR2 YYEKEE (reference sequence). Trimming stripped 0 bases from V and 3 bases from J, with 10 bases between. CDR3 amino acids: CASSLGQELGNTIYF. Written as DNA, the CDR3 is TGTGCCAGCAGCTTGGGACAGGAGCTTGGAAACACCATATATTTT.

The V and J genes are TRBV7-2 and TRBJ2-5; tentative D call: TRBD2 (6 bases). Deletions cut 2 bases from V and 0 bases from J, with 19 bases between. Germline CDR1 SGHTA, CDR2 FQGNSA. The CDR3 has 18 residues. In DNA form, the CDR3 reads TGTGCCAGCAGCTTAAAGGCGGCCGGGTTAGCGGACCAAGAGACCCAGTACTTC. This translates into CASSLKAAGLADQETQYF. Full variable domain (missing parts from reference TRBV7-2 and TRBJ2-5): GAGVSQSPSNKVTEKGKDVELRCDPISGHTALYWYRQSLGQGLEFLIYFQGNSAPDKSGLPSDRFSAERTGGSVSTLTIQRTQQEDSAVYLCASSLKAAGLADQETQYFGPGTRLLVL.

This chain joins TRBV13 and TRBJ2-7; 11 bases are shared with TRBD1. From germline, CDR1 is PRHDT and CDR2 FYEKMQ (reference sequence). Trimming removed 5 bases from V and 3 bases from J; junction bases left unmatched: 9. The CDR3 is 16 amino acids. CDR3 protein: CASSPGTGGPGYEQYF. CDR3 DNA: TGTGCCAGCAGCCCTGGGACAGGGGGTCCAGGCTACGAGCAGTACTTC.

This chain uses TRBV7-2 with TRBJ2-3; D unresolved. CDR1 and CDR2 (germline): SGHTA, FQGNSA. The CDR3 is made up of 13 amino acids. V was shortened by 0 bases and J by 3 bases, with 4 bases between the two germline ends. The CDR3 nucleotides read TGTGCCAGCAGCTTAGCGGAGACAGATACGCAGTATTTT. The encoded protein is CASSLAETDTQYF.